This T cell receptor beta chain is from a study of shared clonotypes between healthy human individuals (dated by TCRdb to the early 2020s). Background for the entire study: A couple of women and a few men aged 18 to 49 years were included in the cohort. For each donor, three plates each were used for CD4 naive and CD4 memory, two plates were used for CD8 naive, and one plate was used for CD8 memory. To estimate repertoire size and how much clonotype sharing occurs between individuals, the study deeply sequenced the blood TCR repertoires of a handful of healthy adults. To increase sequencing depth and limit assay-specific biases, different laboratories used diverse techniques to prepare libraries and sequence TCR repertoires. Each donor's leukapheresis produced roughly between roughly 0.85 and 10 billion PBMCs.

What the authors observed across the whole study: Incomplete sequencing was indicated by rarefaction of sorted-subset datasets, despite the large sequencing depth. Clonotypes shared by all four sorted-subset donors showed higher generation probabilities than non-shared clonotypes. Sampling was restricted to blood, and TCR repertoires in tissue are likely to differ from TCR repertoires in blood. Across a few donors, around 5% of naive CD4, more than 3% of naive CD8, about 2% of memory CD4, and under 0.45% of memory CD8 clonotypes were shared. Larger estimated clonotype richness was generally found for naive subsets than for memory subsets. The genetic and exposure-history diversity represented was limited by the small number of donors. Pairwise subsampling led to the expectation that sequencing depth would affect the degree of clonotype sharing among donors.

Ends trimmed: V by 4 bases, J by 2 bases; bases unmatched to a gene: 12. CDR1 and CDR2 are read off the germline V gene (reference sequence) as SEHNR and FQNEAQ. Counted from cysteine to phenylalanine, this CDR3 has 17 amino acids. Of all the DNA, just the CDR3 is kept, 51 bases in frame from base 1. For the CD8 naive samples, CD45RO-negative cells were positively selected for CCR7, yielding a CD45RA+CCR7+ population from which TemRA cells were excluded. The donors were healthy, HIV-negative adults who had no recently reported acute infections or vaccinations. Every donor was a Caucasian adult residing in Nashville, Tennessee, USA. After blood collection by leukapheresis, PBMCs were isolated using Ficoll-Histopaque density gradient centrifugation and then cryopreserved in the vapor phase of liquid nitrogen. Purity and quantity of every magnetically sorted T cell population were checked by analytical flow cytometry. From each sorted fraction, genomic DNA was isolated and quantified by UV absorbance on a Nanodrop 2000c.

Concerning this clone: Its antigen remains undetermined. Base qualities were left out, and no much larger clone turns up one base away.

Using the deep immunoSEQ assay, multiplex PCR amplified TCR CDR3 regions from genomic DNA. For each cell subset, the extracted genomic DNA was distributed evenly across all wells of several immunoSEQ 96-well plates, and each plate served as one replicate. For sorted subsets, approximately 190 ng of genomic DNA, equivalent to 25,000 to 35,000 T cell genomes, went into each replicate PCR. The purified libraries were quantified using a Qubit 3.0 fluorometer, sized with a Bioanalyzer 2100, and then quantified again using the KAPA Library Quantification kit. Every immunoSEQ 96-well plate was sequenced on a dedicated single-read 150-cycle Illumina NextSeq 550 flow cell. From the authors' description of their analysis: The immunoSEQ output contained only junctional sequences without quality scores, so filtering could not match that applied to full-length reads. Sequences were annotated with PyIR, a Python wrapper for IgBLAST v1.9, and V/J genes and CDR3 were assigned using IMGT germline references. Reads with weak V/J assignments (E-value above 1e-6), missing CDR3, stop codons, out-of-frame junctions, or ambiguous translated residues were removed. A V3J clonotype was defined by an identical inferred V gene, J gene, and CDR3 amino acid sequence. Percentage overlap between repertoires was computed as shared unique clonotypes divided by the size of the smaller repertoire. RTK rarefaction, the Chao1 estimator, and Recon v2.1 estimates of unobserved clonotypes were used to assess repertoire richness. Generation probabilities were computed with OLGA for all TCRbeta clonotypes obtained by the gDNA method from several donors. TCRdb obtained this table from immuneACCESS and retained in-frame rearrangements with V and J assigned. These tables miss some clones; where compared with another copy, unresolved V genes account for less than half of the shortfall, and the remainder is unexplained. V, J and clone size reflect that table, while D and trimming were determined from the DNA. The sample includes millions of clones, with about 95% observed a single time. Roughly 1% of the sample is in the top ten clones.

Recombination linked TRBV7-9 to TRBJ2-3, with 7 middle bases fitting TRBD1. The TCR comes from a man aged 18-30 years in good health. Sequencing was performed on naive CD8+ T cells sorted from blood. The sample's cell subset or site label is to be understood as: CD45RA+CCR7+. In nucleotide form, the sequence is TGTGCCAGCAGCTGGTCCCCGGGACAGACGATCACAGATACGCAGTATTTT. Protein translation: CASSWSPGQTITDTQYF.